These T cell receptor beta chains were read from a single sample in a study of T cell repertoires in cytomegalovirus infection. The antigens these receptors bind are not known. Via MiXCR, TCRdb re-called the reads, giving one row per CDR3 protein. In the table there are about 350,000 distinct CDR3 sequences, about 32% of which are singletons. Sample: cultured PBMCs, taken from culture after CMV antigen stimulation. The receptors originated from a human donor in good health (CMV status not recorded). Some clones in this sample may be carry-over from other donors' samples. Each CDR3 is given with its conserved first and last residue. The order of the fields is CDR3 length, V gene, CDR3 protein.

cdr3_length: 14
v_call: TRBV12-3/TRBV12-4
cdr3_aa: CASSWQGGGNTIYF

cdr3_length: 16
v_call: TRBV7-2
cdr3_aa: CASSFYGTGGYQPQHF

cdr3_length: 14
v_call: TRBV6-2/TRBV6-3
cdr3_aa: CASSLRDRIGELFF

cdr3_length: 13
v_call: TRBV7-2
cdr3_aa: CASSASRDYGYTF

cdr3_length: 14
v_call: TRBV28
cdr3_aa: CASSLGSLQETQYF

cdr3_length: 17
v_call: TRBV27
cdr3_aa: CASSIWAGQGLNQPQHF

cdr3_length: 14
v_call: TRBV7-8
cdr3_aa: CASELNSGRKAQYF

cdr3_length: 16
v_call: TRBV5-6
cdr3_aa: CASSFLDRSLNTEAFF

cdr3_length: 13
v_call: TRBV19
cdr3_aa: CASTQSGANVLTF

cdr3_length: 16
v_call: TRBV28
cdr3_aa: CASSLSAGPMNYEQYF

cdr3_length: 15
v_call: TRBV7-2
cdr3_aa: CASSLDGSSYNEQFF

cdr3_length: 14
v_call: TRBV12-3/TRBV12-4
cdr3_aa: CASSQSSYNSPLHF

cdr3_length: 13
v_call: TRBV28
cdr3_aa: CASRDTGEGTQYF

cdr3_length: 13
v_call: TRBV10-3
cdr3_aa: CAISELEGDEQYF

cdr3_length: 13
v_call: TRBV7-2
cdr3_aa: CASRLRGEECYTF

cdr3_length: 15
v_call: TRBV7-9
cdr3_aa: CASSAQRDLNTEAFF

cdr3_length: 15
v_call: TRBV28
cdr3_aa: CATYLGRRSSYEQYF

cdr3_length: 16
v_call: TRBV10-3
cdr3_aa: CAIRGFGGRGDTEAFF

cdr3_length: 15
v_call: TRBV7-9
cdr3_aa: CASTSISGGTDTQYF

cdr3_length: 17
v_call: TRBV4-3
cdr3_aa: CASSQEGARSSYNEQFF

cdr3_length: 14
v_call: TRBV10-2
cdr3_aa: CASSETGYEWEQYF

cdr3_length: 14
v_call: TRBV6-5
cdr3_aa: CASSYSRGGDTQYF

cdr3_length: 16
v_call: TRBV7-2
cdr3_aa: CASSPGTIRPGNTIYF

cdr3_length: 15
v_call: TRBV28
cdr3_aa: CASSLLAGGPGTQYF

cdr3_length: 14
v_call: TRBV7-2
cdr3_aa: CASSSINSNQPQHF

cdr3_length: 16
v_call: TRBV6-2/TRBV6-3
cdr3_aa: CASSYSAGDLKETQYF

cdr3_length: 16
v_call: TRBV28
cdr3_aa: CASSLRQPVSSDTQYF

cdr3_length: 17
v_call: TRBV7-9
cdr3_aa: CASSLYPSGIGTDTQYF

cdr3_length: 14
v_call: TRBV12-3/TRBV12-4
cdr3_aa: CASSKVREADTQYF

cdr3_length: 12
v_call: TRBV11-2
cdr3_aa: CASSLVGIEAFF

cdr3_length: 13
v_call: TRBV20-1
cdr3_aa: CSARWGARNTIYF

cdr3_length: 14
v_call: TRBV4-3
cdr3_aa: CASSQGLGVETQYF